These T cell receptor beta chains were read from a single sample in a study of blood T cell repertoires in COVID-19. TCRdb's table, derived via immunoSEQ multiplex PCR, lists solely in-frame clones and lacks some. This sample yields about 96,000 clones, of which 65% to 85% are seen a single time; around 16% belongs to the top ten. The specimen sequenced was peripheral blood. Source of these receptors: a woman in her sixties with acute or convalescent COVID-19. Both conserved end residues are part of each CDR3. A D gene is named only where the DNA matches it firmly. A clone size is listed for some rows: how often the clone was seen (once, few, many), or a class if it is expanded.

CDR3aa,CDR3nt,v_gene,abundance,j_gene,d_gene
CASRQTNSPLHF,TGTGCCAGCAGACAAACTAATTCACCCCTCCACTTT,TRBV7-9,-,TRBJ1-6,-
CASTKGPGVFGYTF,TGTGCCAGCACCAAGGGACCGGGGGTGTTCGGCTACACCTTC,TRBV6-5,-,TRBJ1-2,-
CASSQGTGEYGYTF,TGTGCCAGCAGCCAGGGGACAGGAGAATATGGCTACACCTTC,TRBV14,-,TRBJ1-2,TRBD1
CASSESTGIGTDTQYF,TGCGCCAGCAGTGAGTCGACGGGGATCGGCACAGATACGCAGTATTTT,TRBV10-1,few,TRBJ2-3,-
CASRAGALRNEQFF,TGTGCCAGCAGGGCTGGGGCCCTGAGAAATGAGCAGTTCTTC,TRBV27,few,TRBJ2-1,-
CASSINRLAGGNNEQFF,TGTGCCAGCAGTATCAATCGACTAGCGGGGGGAAACAATGAGCAGTTCTTC,TRBV2,-,TRBJ2-1,TRBD2
CASSLGRGRGNEQFF,TGTGCCAGCAGCTTAGGGCGGGGGAGGGGTAATGAGCAGTTCTTC,TRBV11-3,-,TRBJ2-1,TRBD2
CASRRNSPLHF,TGTGCCAGTAGGAGGAATTCACCCCTCCACTTT,TRBV19,-,TRBJ1-6,-
CASRQQGSGGSPLHF,TGTGCCAGCAGGCAACAGGGGAGCGGGGGTTCACCCCTCCACTTT,TRBV6-4,-,TRBJ1-6,TRBD1
CASTWTANTEAFF,TGTGCCAGCACCTGGACAGCGAACACTGAAGCTTTCTTT,TRBV6-5,-,TRBJ1-1,-
CASGLVEETEAFF,TGTGCTAGTGGTTTGGTAGAGGAAACTGAAGCTTTCTTT,TRBV12-5,-,TRBJ1-1,-
CASSRTGAGYGYTF,TGTGCCAGCAGTCGGACAGGGGCGGGCTATGGCTACACCTTC,TRBV27,once,TRBJ1-2,TRBD1
CASRSVMNTEAFF,TGTGCCAGCAGGTCAGTGATGAACACTGAAGCTTTCTTT,TRBV6-6,-,TRBJ1-1,-
CASSMRGASHNQPQHF,TGTGCCAGTAGTATGCGGGGGGCTTCACACAATCAGCCCCAGCATTTT,TRBV19,-,TRBJ1-5,-
CASSQLAGGAVDTQYF,TGTGCCAGCAGCCAGTTGGCGGGGGGGGCGGTAGATACGCAGTATTTT,TRBV3-1/TRBV3-2,-,TRBJ2-3,TRBD2
CASNEGPGQSEKLFF,TGTGCCAGCAACGAAGGACCGGGACAGAGTGAAAAACTGTTTTTT,TRBV9,-,TRBJ1-4,TRBD1
CASSESRGKTEAFF,TGTGCCAGCAGTGAATCTCGGGGGAAGACTGAAGCTTTCTTT,TRBV6-1,few,TRBJ1-1,-
CASSLVPGSYEQYF,TGTGCCAGCAGCTTAGTTCCGGGCTCCTACGAGCAGTACTTC,TRBV7-9,-,TRBJ2-7,-
CASSLTGYENIQYF,TGTGCCAGCAGTCTGACAGGGTACGAAAACATTCAGTACTTC,TRBV28,-,TRBJ2-4,TRBD1
CASSQMDRARIEQYF,TGTGCCAGCAGCCAAATGGACAGAGCAAGGATCGAGCAGTATTTT,TRBV4-2,-,TRBJ2-3,-
CASSADTNTGELFF,TGTGCCAGCAGTGCGGACACGAACACCGGGGAGCTGTTTTTT,TRBV2,-,TRBJ2-2,-
CAFRAGGTETQYF,TGTGCCTTTAGAGCGGGGGGAACAGAGACCCAGTACTTC,TRBV30,-,TRBJ2-5,TRBD2
CASSPSDRTYGYTF,TGTGCCAGCAGCCCCTCCGACAGAACCTATGGCTACACCTTC,TRBV7-3,-,TRBJ1-2,-
CASSITEGTEAFF,TGTGCCAGCAGCATTACAGAGGGCACTGAAGCTTTCTTT,TRBV6-5,-,TRBJ1-1,-
CASSSTGTGTSDTQYF,TGCGCCAGCAGCTCAACCGGGACAGGGACTTCAGATACGCAGTATTTT,TRBV5-1,once,TRBJ2-3,TRBD1
CASSREVFSYEQYF,TGTGCCAGCAGTCGAGAGGTCTTCTCCTACGAGCAGTACTTC,TRBV6-2/TRBV6-3,-,TRBJ2-7,-
CASSPGQGDEKLFF,TGTGCCAGCTCACCAGGACAGGGCGATGAAAAACTGTTTTTT,TRBV18,-,TRBJ1-4,TRBD1
CASSSDRPYF,TGTGCCAGCAGCTCGGACAGGCCGTACTTC,TRBV4-2,-,TRBJ2-7,TRBD1
CASSFRRGGRSDTQYF,TGTGCCAGCAGCTTTAGGCGGGGGGGCCGATCAGATACGCAGTATTTT,TRBV11-3,-,TRBJ2-3,TRBD2
CSASRGGSGNTIYF,TGCAGTGCTAGTAGGGGCGGCTCTGGAAACACCATATATTTT,TRBV20-1,-,TRBJ1-3,-
CASSQGAGGNTEAFF,TGTGCCAGCAGCCAAGGGGCGGGGGGGAACACTGAAGCTTTCTTT,TRBV3-1/TRBV3-2,-,TRBJ1-1,-
CAISGSQGDDTEAFF,TGTGCCATCAGTGGGAGTCAGGGGGACGACACTGAAGCTTTCTTT,TRBV10-3,-,TRBJ1-1,TRBD1
CASSFGDRENEKLFF,TGCGCCAGCAGCTTTGGGGACAGGGAGAATGAAAAACTGTTTTTT,TRBV5-1,-,TRBJ1-4,TRBD1
CASSPQGQVGSPLHF,TGTGCCAGCTCACCACAAGGACAGGTCGGTTCACCCCTCCACTTT,TRBV18,-,TRBJ1-6,TRBD1
CASSPLGAFTGYTF,TGTGCCAGCAGCCCCCTGGGGGCTTTTACAGGCTACACCTTC,TRBV3-1/TRBV3-2,-,TRBJ1-2,-
CASSSKRGAAYEQFF,TGTGCCAGCAGCTCCAAGCGGGGGGCTGCCTATGAGCAGTTCTTC,TRBV5-4,-,TRBJ2-1,TRBD2
CASSIRGFSYEQYF,TGTGCCAGTAGTATAAGAGGGTTCTCCTACGAGCAGTACTTC,TRBV19,-,TRBJ2-7,-
CASSYGGSYNSPLHF,TGTGCCAGCAGTTACGGGGGCAGCTATAATTCACCCCTCCACTTT,TRBV6-2/TRBV6-3,-,TRBJ1-6,-
CATSDLETRRFF,TGTGCCACCAGTGATTTGGAGACAAGAAGGTTCTTC,TRBV24-1,few,TRBJ2-1,-
CASSPGTDSTNEKLFF,TGCGCCAGCAGCCCCGGGACTGACTCAACTAATGAAAAACTGTTTTTT,TRBV5-1,-,TRBJ1-4,-
CASRRGGVTEAFF,TGTGCCAGCCGGAGGGGGGGAGTCACTGAAGCTTTCTTT,TRBV3-1/TRBV3-2,-,TRBJ1-1,-
CASSQEGDRRFRTQYF,TGTGCCAGCAGCCAAGAGGGGGACAGACGGTTTCGTACGCAGTATTTT,TRBV14,-,TRBJ2-3,TRBD1
CASSPPGSNQPQHF,TGTGCCAGCAGCCCCCCAGGGAGCAATCAGCCCCAGCATTTT,TRBV9,once,TRBJ1-5,-
CASSLVPGQGLYEQYF,TGTGCCAGCAGCTTGGTTCCGGGACAGGGGCTCTACGAGCAGTACTTC,TRBV11-2,-,TRBJ2-7,TRBD1
CASSSWDRNTGELFF,TGTGCCAGCAGCTCATGGGACAGGAACACCGGGGAGCTGTTTTTT,TRBV7-9,-,TRBJ2-2,TRBD1
CASSLDQRLVIQYF,TGTGCCAGCAGCTTAGATCAGAGACTAGTCATTCAGTACTTC,TRBV11-3,-,TRBJ2-4,-